The next 15 T cell receptor beta chains were all read from a single sample in a study of T-cell memory formation after mild COVID-19. Each CDR3 protein is one row after TCRdb ran MiXCR on the 5' RACE reads. This sample yields 85,000 to 130,000 distinct CDR3 sequences, of which more than 15% are seen a single time; 25% to 35% belongs to the top ten. The sample taken for sequencing was PBMCs or a T cell subset sorted from them (not recorded which). The receptor set was obtained from an adult woman who had mild COVID-19 (a few samples of this study predate the infection). Cell type and time point are not known.

This clonotype was seen a few times. V is TRBV4-1 and J is TRBJ1-1; no clear D. The germline V gene has CDR1 MGHRA and CDR2 YSYEKL. Trimming took 0 bases from V and 1 from J, leaving 12 bases between them. The CDR3 covers 16 residues. The CDR3 sequence: CASSQEPRTANTEAFF. CDR3 DNA sequence: TGCGCCAGCAGCCAAGAACCAAGGACGGCGAACACTGAAGCTTTCTTT.

V usage is TRBV18 and J usage is TRBJ2-7, with D perhaps matching TRBD2 (5 bases). The germline gives CDR1 KGHSH, CDR2 LQKENI. Trimming stripped 4 bases from V and 10 bases from J, with 20 bases between. The CDR3 spans 14 residues. CDR3 protein: CASSRQEERTEQYF. The CDR3 DNA reads TGTGCCAGCTCACGGCAAGAGGAGCGGACGGAACAGTACTTC.

As to this clonotype: One end of the junction is discordant with germline, which a read error may explain. This sequence joins TRBV13 and TRBJ1-4; D remains unclear. The germline V gene has CDR1 PRHDT and CDR2 FYEKMQ (reference sequence). The CDR3 runs to 12 residues. The CDR3 region is CASRLDGEKLFF. In DNA, the CDR3 is TGTGCCAGCAGATTAGATGGTGAAAAACTGTTTTTT.

This clonotype came up many times. The V gene is TRBV15, the J gene TRBJ2-5; 11 nucleotides match TRBD2. Trimming cost V 0 bases and J 6 bases; bases outside gene matches: 12. Per germline, CDR1 LNHNV and CDR2 YYDKDF (reference sequence). CDR3 size: 18 residues. CDR3 nucleotide sequence: TGTGCCACCAGCAGAGAGGAAGGTTCTAGCGGGGGGATCAAGACCCAGTACTTC. Protein product: CATSREEGSSGGIKTQYF.

This clonotype appeared many times. In nucleotides, the CDR3 is TGTGCCAGCAGCTTGGGTGCAGTCCCTAGCGGGCAGTACTTC. It is translated as CASSLGAVPSGQYF. The chain carries TRBV5-6 and TRBJ2-7, with 7 nucleotides matching TRBD2. Germline-derived CDR1 and CDR2 are SGHDT and YYEEEE. With V trimmed by 0 bases and J by 9 bases, 9 bases remained unmatched. This CDR3 is built from 14 residues.

This clonotype showed up just a few times. The genes are TRBV7-6 and TRBJ2-1; a possible D gene is TRBD1 (5 bases). V dropped 1 base and J dropped 5 bases, with 15 bases sitting between them. CDR3 length: 16 amino acids. From germline, CDR1 is SGHVS and CDR2 FNYEAQ. The CDR3 loop reads CASSLVFRQGDNEQFF. The CDR3 DNA follows: TGTGCCAGCAGCTTAGTTTTTAGGCAGGGCGACAATGAGCAGTTCTTC.

This chain uses TRBV12-5 with TRBJ1-2; D call uncertain. This CDR3 comprises 13 residues. Per germline, CDR1 LGHNT and CDR2 FRNRAP. V lost 3 bases and J 6 bases, leaving 11 bases between the germline ends. The CDR3 nucleotides read TGTGCTAGTGGTTTCTACTCCAAGGATGGCTACACCTTC. Translation gives CASGFYSKDGYTF.

V gene TRBV27 combines with J gene TRBJ1-1, with unresolved D. CDR3 length: 13 amino acids. Trimming removed 3 bases at V and 1 base at J, with 6 bases between. Per germline, CDR1 MNHEY and CDR2 SMNVEV (reference sequence). CDR3 DNA: TGTGCCAGCAGTTTTTCTTGGAACACTGAAGCTTTCTTT. It is translated as CASSFSWNTEAFF.

The chain recombines TRBV4-3 with TRBJ2-3; 8 bases are a match to TRBD1. The germline V gene has CDR1 LGHNA and CDR2 YSLEER. Trimming cost V 5 bases and J 6 bases; bases outside gene matches: 7. The CDR3 runs to 14 residues. The CDR3, as DNA: TGCGCCAGCAGCGAGGGACAGGTTATTGATACGCAGTATTTT. Its translation: CASSEGQVIDTQYF.

This clonotype came up a few times. The chain is built from TRBV29-1 and TRBJ2-7; D gene ambiguous. Trimming shortened V by 0 bases and J by 7 bases, and 10 bases separated the two germline ends. This CDR3 contains 12 residues. CDR1 is SQVTM and CDR2 is ANQGSEA in the germline V gene. This CDR3 is CSVEDDLEEQYF. Written as DNA, the CDR3 is TGCAGCGTTGAAGATGACCTGGAGGAGCAGTACTTC.

The sample holds a few counts of this clonotype. This rearrangement joins TRBV4-1 to TRBJ2-2; D possibly corresponds to TRBD2 (6 bases). CDR1 and CDR2 (germline): MGHRA, YSYEKL. V shed 0 bases and J shed 4 bases, with 9 bases lying between them. The CDR3 runs 15 residues. CDR3 coding DNA: TGCGCCAGCAGCCAAGATGGGCGGGGCACCGGGGAGCTGTTTTTT. It yields the protein CASSQDGRGTGELFF.

The table lists this clonotype with a few counts. The V gene is TRBV6-1, the J gene TRBJ2-7, with 7 bases fitting TRBD1. CDR3 size: 14 residues. With 6 bases clipped from V and 1 base from J, the junction kept 6 bases outside the gene matches. CDR1 and CDR2 (germline): MNHNS, SASEGT. This chain's CDR3 is CASSAGTESYEQYF. CDR3 nucleotide sequence: TGTGCCAGCAGCGCCGGGACAGAATCCTACGAGCAGTACTTC.

The V and J genes are TRBV4-2 and TRBJ2-3; 8 bases are shared with TRBD2. The CDR3 spans 18 residues. CDR1 and CDR2 (germline): LGHNA, YNFKEQ. The ends lost 4 bases at V and 0 bases at J; junction bases unmatched: 12. CDR3 protein: CASSLLLASGQSTDTQYF. CDR3 coding DNA: TGTGCCAGCAGCCTGCTACTCGCTAGCGGGCAAAGCACAGATACGCAGTATTTT.

This clonotype occurred a few times. This rearrangement joins TRBV18 to TRBJ2-2; no clear D gene. The V gene lost 0 bases and the J gene lost 1 base, with 9 bases spanning the gap. Germline CDR1 is KGHSH and CDR2 is LQKENI. CDR3 length: 16 amino acids. This CDR3 is CASSPPSRENTGELFF. DNA for the CDR3: TGTGCCAGCTCACCACCGTCAAGGGAGAACACCGGGGAGCTGTTTTTT.

This clonotype has a handful of counts. The gene calls are TRBV30 and TRBJ2-5, with 9 bases aligning to TRBD2. This CDR3 comprises 15 residues. Germline-derived CDR1 and CDR2 are GTSNPN and SVGIG (reference sequence). V trimming: 1 base; J trimming: 3 bases; junction bases outside the gene matches: 6. In nucleotides, the CDR3 is TGTGCCTGGAGTGCTAAGACTAGCGGTGAAGAGACCCAGTACTTC. It codes for CAWSAKTSGEETQYF.